These T cell receptor beta chains were read from a single sample in a study of early T cells in non-severe SARS-CoV-2 infection. TCRdb used MiXCR to reprocess the 5' RACE reads, holding one entry per CDR3 protein. Here the sample spans about 67,000 distinct CDR3 sequences, 11% being singletons. The sequenced material came from whole blood. Receptors were obtained from an adult who was a healthcare worker with PCR-confirmed SARS-CoV-2 infection or an uninfected control (not recorded which). Both conserved end residues are part of each CDR3. D genes are given only for firm matches. Clone size is stated in some rows and not others, as once, few, many or a class when expanded.

length: 15; J: TRBJ1-1; V: TRBV11-2; D: TRBD1; size: many; DNA: TGTGCCAGCAGCACACGCCGGGACAGGGGACCTGAAGCTTTCTTT; CDR3: CASSTRRDRGPEAFF
length: 13; J: TRBJ1-1; V: TRBV29-1; D: .; size: .; DNA: TGCAGCGTTACCTACGAGTGGAACACTGAAGCTTTCTTT; CDR3: CSVTYEWNTEAFF
length: 15; J: TRBJ2-3; V: TRBV7-9; D: .; size: .; DNA: TGTGCCAGCAGCTTAGCAGGACAGCGCACAGATACGCAGTATTTT; CDR3: CASSLAGQRTDTQYF
length: 14; J: TRBJ2-3; V: TRBV20-1; D: .; size: few; DNA: TGCAGTGCTAGAAAGGTGGCAGCCACAGATACGCAGTATTTT; CDR3: CSARKVAATDTQYF
length: 16; J: TRBJ1-1; V: TRBV7-6; D: .; size: many; DNA: TGTGCCAGCAGCCCTCGTCCGGGGGGCCCAACTGCTGAAGCTTTCTTT; CDR3: CASSPRPGGPTAEAFF
length: 16; J: TRBJ2-1; V: TRBV14; D: TRBD2; size: many; DNA: TGTGCCAGCAGCCAAGAAAGAACTAGCGGGTACAATGAGCAGTTCTTC; CDR3: CASSQERTSGYNEQFF
length: 15; J: TRBJ1-4; V: TRBV29-1; D: .; size: .; DNA: TGCAGCGTTGAAGTCCCGCCCCACGGGGGTGGAAAACTGTTTTTT; CDR3: CSVEVPPHGGGKLFF
length: 15; J: TRBJ1-4; V: TRBV9; D: TRBD1; size: .; DNA: TGTGCCAGCAGCGGTGACAGGGGGCCTGATGAAAAACTGTTTTTT; CDR3: CASSGDRGPDEKLFF
length: 14; J: TRBJ2-1; V: TRBV7-6; D: TRBD1; size: .; DNA: TGTGCCAGCAGCTTACAAGGGGGCTTCAATGAGCAGTTCTTC; CDR3: CASSLQGGFNEQFF
length: 13; J: TRBJ1-4; V: TRBV6-1; D: .; size: .; DNA: TGTGCCAGTCACCGCGGGCGGAATGAAAAACTGTTTTTT; CDR3: CASHRGRNEKLFF
length: 14; J: TRBJ2-5; V: TRBV5-1; D: .; size: many; DNA: TGCGCCAGCAGTTATCGCACATGGCAAGAGACCCAGTACTTC; CDR3: CASSYRTWQETQYF
length: 12; J: TRBJ2-1; V: TRBV13; D: TRBD1; size: many; DNA: TGTGCCAGCAGCCCCTGGACAGGTGAGCAGTTCTTC; CDR3: CASSPWTGEQFF
length: 16; J: TRBJ1-6; V: TRBV20-1; D: .; size: .; DNA: TGCAGTGCTAGCGCACAGCCTTTCTCCTATAATTCACCCCTCCACTTT; CDR3: CSASAQPFSYNSPLHF
length: 15; J: TRBJ2-1; V: TRBV7-8; D: TRBD2; size: many; DNA: TGTGCCAGCAGCTTAGACGGGGGGGACTACAATGAGCAGTTCTTC; CDR3: CASSLDGGDYNEQFF
length: 15; J: TRBJ2-3; V: TRBV4-2; D: .; size: many; DNA: TGTGCCAGCAGCCAAGCGAAGTCTAGGGCAGATACGCAGTATTTT; CDR3: CASSQAKSRADTQYF
length: 16; J: TRBJ2-3; V: TRBV15; D: .; size: many; DNA: TGTGCCACCAGCAGAGATCGGGCCGCTAGCACAGATACGCAGTATTTT; CDR3: CATSRDRAASTDTQYF
length: 15; J: TRBJ2-7; V: TRBV7-2; D: TRBD2; size: .; DNA: TGTGCCAGCAGCTTGGGACTAGCGGGAGGGGGCGAGCAGTACTTC; CDR3: CASSLGLAGGGEQYF
length: 13; J: TRBJ1-5; V: TRBV5-1; D: .; size: many; DNA: TGCGCCAGCAGGAACAGGGTTGGTCAGCCCCAGCATTTT; CDR3: CASRNRVGQPQHF
length: 13; J: TRBJ1-2; V: TRBV3-1; D: .; size: many; DNA: TGTGCCAGCAGACTACCTGGCGGGGCTGGCTACACCTTC; CDR3: CASRLPGGAGYTF
length: 12; J: TRBJ2-2; V: TRBV5-5; D: .; size: few; DNA: TGTGCCAGCAGCCCGAACACCGGGGAGCTGTTTTTT; CDR3: CASSPNTGELFF
length: 15; J: TRBJ1-4; V: TRBV12-3/TRBV12-4; D: .; size: .; DNA: TGTGCCAGCAGCCGACGACAGGTCGGTGGTGAAAAACTGTTTTTT; CDR3: CASSRRQVGGEKLFF
length: 14; J: TRBJ1-2; V: TRBV18; D: .; size: many; DNA: TGTGCCAGCTCACCCCCCGAGGGATCTCATGGCTACACCTTC; CDR3: CASSPPEGSHGYTF
length: 15; J: TRBJ2-7; V: TRBV28; D: .; size: few; DNA: TGTGCCAGCAGTTCTAACAGGGCGGAATTCTACGAGCAGTACTTC; CDR3: CASSSNRAEFYEQYF
length: 14; J: TRBJ1-1; V: TRBV9; D: .; size: many; DNA: TGTGCCAGCAGACCCACAACAGGGAGGACTGAAGCTTTCTTT; CDR3: CASRPTTGRTEAFF
length: 16; J: TRBJ2-2; V: TRBV9; D: .; size: many; DNA: TGTGCCAGCAGCCCTCAGGGTCGGGGAGGAACCGGGGAGCTGTTTTTT; CDR3: CASSPQGRGGTGELFF
length: 17; J: TRBJ1-6; V: TRBV9; D: TRBD1; size: many; DNA: TGTGCCAGCAGCGTTAGAGGGACAGTGCAGGATCGGTCACCCCTCCACTTT; CDR3: CASSVRGTVQDRSPLHF
length: 14; J: TRBJ2-5; V: TRBV29-1; D: .; size: few; DNA: TGCAGCGTTGAATACCCCAGGCTTCCGGAGACCCAGTACTTC; CDR3: CSVEYPRLPETQYF
length: 13; J: TRBJ2-5; V: TRBV7-2; D: .; size: .; DNA: TGTGCCAGCAGCTCCGTCACTGTGGAGACCCAGTACTTC; CDR3: CASSSVTVETQYF
length: 15; J: TRBJ2-1; V: TRBV18; D: TRBD1; size: many; DNA: TGTGCCAGCTCACCAGGAGAGGGGGCGCACAATGAGCAGTTCTTC; CDR3: CASSPGEGAHNEQFF
length: 19; J: TRBJ2-7; V: TRBV20-1; D: TRBD2; size: many; DNA: TGCAGTGCTGAAGCGGGACACAGAGGGGCTAGCGGGAGATCTGGCGAGCAGTACTTC; CDR3: CSAEAGHRGASGRSGEQYF
length: 14; J: TRBJ2-5; V: TRBV10-2; D: .; size: many; DNA: TGCGCCAGCAGTGACCCTCGCCCACAAGAGACCCAGTACTTC; CDR3: CASSDPRPQETQYF
length: 15; J: TRBJ2-7; V: TRBV2; D: TRBD2; size: .; DNA: TGTGCCAGCAGTGAAGCGGGCCTAGCGGGAGACGAGCTGTACTTC; CDR3: CASSEAGLAGDELYF
length: 11; J: TRBJ2-5; V: TRBV28; D: .; size: .; DNA: TGTGCCAGCGGCCCCCAAGAGACCCAGTACTTC; CDR3: CASGPQETQYF
length: 15; J: TRBJ2-2; V: TRBV27; D: TRBD1; size: .; DNA: TGTGCCAGCAGTTTCCGCAGGGGGTACACCGGGGAGCTGTTTTTT; CDR3: CASSFRRGYTGELFF
length: 14; J: TRBJ2-7; V: TRBV5-1; D: TRBD1; size: .; DNA: TGCGCCAGCAGACAGGGGGTTTCGACCTACGAGCAGTACTTC; CDR3: CASRQGVSTYEQYF
length: 13; J: TRBJ1-1; V: TRBV20-1; D: TRBD1; size: many; DNA: TGCAGTGTAAGGGGACAGGGTGGCACTGAAGCTTTCTTT; CDR3: CSVRGQGGTEAFF
length: 15; J: TRBJ2-2; V: TRBV30; D: TRBD1; size: few; DNA: TGTGCCTGGAGGGGAATGACAGGGGGCACCGGGGAGCTGTTTTTT; CDR3: CAWRGMTGGTGELFF